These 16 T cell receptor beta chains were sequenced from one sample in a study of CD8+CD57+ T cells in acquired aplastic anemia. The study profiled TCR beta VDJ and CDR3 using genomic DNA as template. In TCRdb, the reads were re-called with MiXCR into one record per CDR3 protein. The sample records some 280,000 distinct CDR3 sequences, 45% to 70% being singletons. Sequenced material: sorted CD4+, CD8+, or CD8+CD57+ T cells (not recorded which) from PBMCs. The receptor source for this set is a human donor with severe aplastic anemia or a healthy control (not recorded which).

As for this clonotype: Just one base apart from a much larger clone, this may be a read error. CDR3: CASGDGIPTYKGTQYF. Written as DNA, the CDR3 is TGTGCTAGTGGTGACGGGATTCCGACCTACAAAGGTACGCAGTATTTT. V usage is TRBV12-5 and J usage is TRBJ2-3; a possible D gene is TRBD2 (5 bases). V gave up 5 bases and J gave up 8 bases, with 23 bases separating them. The germline CDR1 and CDR2 sequences are LGHNT and FRNRAP. This CDR3 has 16 amino acids. The whole variable domain, filled in from reference TRBV12-5 and TRBJ2-3, reads DARVTQTPRHKVTEMGQEVTMRCQPILGHNTVFWYRQTMMQGLELLAYFRNRAPLDDSGMPKDRFSAEMPDATLATLKIQPSEPRDSAVYFCASGDGIPTYKGTQYFGPGTRLTVL.

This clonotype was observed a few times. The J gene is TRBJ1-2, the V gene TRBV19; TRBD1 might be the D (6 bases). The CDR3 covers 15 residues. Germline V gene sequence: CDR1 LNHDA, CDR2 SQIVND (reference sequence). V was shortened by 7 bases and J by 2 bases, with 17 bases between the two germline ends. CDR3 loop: CASTKDSQRNYGYTF. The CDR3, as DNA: TGTGCCAGTACCAAGGACAGCCAACGGAACTATGGCTACACCTTC.

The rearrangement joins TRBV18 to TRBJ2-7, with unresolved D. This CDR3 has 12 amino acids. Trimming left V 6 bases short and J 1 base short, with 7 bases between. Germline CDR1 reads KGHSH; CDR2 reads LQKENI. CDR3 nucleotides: TGTGCCAGCTCGGATGCTTCCTACGAGCAGTACTTC. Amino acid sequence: CASSDASYEQYF.

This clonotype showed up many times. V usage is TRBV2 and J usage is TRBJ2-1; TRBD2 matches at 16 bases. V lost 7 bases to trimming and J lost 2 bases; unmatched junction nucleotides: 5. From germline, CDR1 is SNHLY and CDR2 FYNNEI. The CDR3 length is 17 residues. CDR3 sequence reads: CASTGTSGGATYNEQFF. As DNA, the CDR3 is TGTGCCAGCACCGGGACTAGCGGGGGGGCGACCTACAATGAGCAGTTCTTC.

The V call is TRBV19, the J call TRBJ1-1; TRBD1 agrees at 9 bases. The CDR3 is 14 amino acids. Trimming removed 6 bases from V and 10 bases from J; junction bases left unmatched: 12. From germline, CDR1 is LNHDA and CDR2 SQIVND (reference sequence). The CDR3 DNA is TGTGCCAGTAGGGACCCGGGACAGGGAGTTCGAGCTTTCTTT. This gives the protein CASRDPGQGVRAFF.

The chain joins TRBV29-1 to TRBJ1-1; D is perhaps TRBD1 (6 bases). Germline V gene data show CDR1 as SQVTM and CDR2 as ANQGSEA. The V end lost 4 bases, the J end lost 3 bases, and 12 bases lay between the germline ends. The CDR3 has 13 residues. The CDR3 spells CSVARGSYTEAFF. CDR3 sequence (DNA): TGCAGCGTTGCTAGGGGGTCGTACACTGAAGCTTTCTTT.

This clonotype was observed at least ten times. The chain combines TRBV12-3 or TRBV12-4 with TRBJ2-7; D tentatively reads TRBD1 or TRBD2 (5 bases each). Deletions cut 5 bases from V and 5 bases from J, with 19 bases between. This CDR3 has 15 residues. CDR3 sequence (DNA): TGTGCCAGCAGTCTCCCAACCGGGGCCAAGGACGAGCAGTACTTC. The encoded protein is CASSLPTGAKDEQYF.

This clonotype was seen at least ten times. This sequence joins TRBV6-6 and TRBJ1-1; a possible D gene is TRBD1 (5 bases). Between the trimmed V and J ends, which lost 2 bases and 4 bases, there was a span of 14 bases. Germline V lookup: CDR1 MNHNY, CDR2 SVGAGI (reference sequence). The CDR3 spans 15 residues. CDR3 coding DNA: TGTGCCAGCAGTTACCTAGGGGAGAAGGGCACTGAAGCTTTCTTT. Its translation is CASSYLGEKGTEAFF.

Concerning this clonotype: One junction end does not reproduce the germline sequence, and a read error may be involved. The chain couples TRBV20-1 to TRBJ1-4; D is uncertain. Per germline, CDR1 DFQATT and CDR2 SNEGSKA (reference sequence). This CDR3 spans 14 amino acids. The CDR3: CSTTSPTSNERLFF. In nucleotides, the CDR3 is TGCAGTACTACGAGCCCGACCTCTAATGAAAGACTGTTTTTT.

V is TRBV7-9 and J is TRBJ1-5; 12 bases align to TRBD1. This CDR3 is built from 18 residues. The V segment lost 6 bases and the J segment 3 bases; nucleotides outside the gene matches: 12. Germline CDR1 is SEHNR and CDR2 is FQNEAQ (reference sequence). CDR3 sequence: CASRATSGTGGPNQPQHF. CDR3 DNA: TGTGCCAGCAGAGCCACTAGCGGGACAGGGGGCCCCAATCAGCCCCAGCATTTT.

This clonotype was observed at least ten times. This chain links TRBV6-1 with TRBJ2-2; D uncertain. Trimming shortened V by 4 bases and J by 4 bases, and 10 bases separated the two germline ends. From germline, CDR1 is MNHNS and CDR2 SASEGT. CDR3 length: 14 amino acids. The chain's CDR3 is CASSAGISTGELFF. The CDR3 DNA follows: TGTGCCAGCAGTGCGGGTATATCCACCGGGGAGCTGTTTTTT.

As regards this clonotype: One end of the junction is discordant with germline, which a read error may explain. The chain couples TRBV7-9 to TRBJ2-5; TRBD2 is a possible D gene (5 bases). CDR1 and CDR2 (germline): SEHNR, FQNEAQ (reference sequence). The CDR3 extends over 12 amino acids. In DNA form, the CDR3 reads TGTGCCGGCAGCTCCAGCGGAGAGGCCCAGTACTTC. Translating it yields CAGSSSGEAQYF.

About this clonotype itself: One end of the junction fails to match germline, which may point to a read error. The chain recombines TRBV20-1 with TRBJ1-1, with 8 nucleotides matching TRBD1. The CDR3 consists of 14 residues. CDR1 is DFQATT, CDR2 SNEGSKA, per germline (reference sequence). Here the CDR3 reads CGADRGGGNTEAFF. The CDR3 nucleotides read TGCGGTGCTGACAGGGGAGGGGGGAACACTGAAGCCTTCTTT.

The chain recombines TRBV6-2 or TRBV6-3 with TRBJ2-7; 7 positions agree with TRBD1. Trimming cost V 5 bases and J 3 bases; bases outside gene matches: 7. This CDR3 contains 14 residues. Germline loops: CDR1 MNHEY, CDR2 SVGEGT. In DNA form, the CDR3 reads TGTGCCAGCAGTCCCGGGACAGTGAACTACGAGCAGTACTTC. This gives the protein CASSPGTVNYEQYF.

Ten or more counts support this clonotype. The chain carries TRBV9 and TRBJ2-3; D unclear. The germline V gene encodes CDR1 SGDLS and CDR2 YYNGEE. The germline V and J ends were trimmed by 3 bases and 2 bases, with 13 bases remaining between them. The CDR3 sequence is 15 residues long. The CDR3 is CASSDLGFSTDTQYF. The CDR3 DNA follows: TGTGCCAGCAGCGACTTGGGGTTTTCCACAGATACGCAGTATTTT.

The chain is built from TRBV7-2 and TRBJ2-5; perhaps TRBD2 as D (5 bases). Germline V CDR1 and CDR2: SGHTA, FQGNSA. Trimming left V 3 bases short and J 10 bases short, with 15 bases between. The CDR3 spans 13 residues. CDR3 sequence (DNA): TGTGCCAGCAGCTTGAATACGGGTGGGAGCCAGTACTTC. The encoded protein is CASSLNTGGSQYF. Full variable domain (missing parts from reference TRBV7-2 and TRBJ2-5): GAGVSQSPSNKVTEKGKDVELRCDPISGHTALYWYRQSLGQGLEFLIYFQGNSAPDKSGLPSDRFSAERTGGSVSTLTIQRTQQEDSAVYLCASSLNTGGSQYFGPGTRLLVL.